This T cell receptor (beta chain) is from a study of blood T cells in healthy people across ages. Study-level results: As naive T cell percentage varied, TCR beta diversity correlated strongly with it.

Primed by a sample-barcoded 5' primer and a J-beta primer mix, a second PCR proceeded for about 6 to 11 cycles. TCRdb independently ran MiXCR on the 5' RACE reads; one entry per CDR3 protein. The data show 800,000 to 1,300,000 distinct CDR3 sequences, under 30% seen once. Drawn from each donor were ten milliliters of peripheral blood. About this clonotype: What it binds is not known.

V shed 4 bases and J shed 5 bases, with 12 bases lying between them. Germline CDR1 and CDR2: DFQATT and SNEGSKA (reference sequence). CDR3 length equals 13 residues. The sample was also reused in another study, on T cells of mothers and their children. That work adds: The study found slightly higher but non-significant overlap in related versus unrelated mother-child pairs.

The gene calls are TRBV20-1 and TRBJ1-5; possible D gene TRBD1, 5 bases. The source is a girl aged 2 to 9 in good health. Sequencing was carried out using blood. This CDR3 is CSATGSGDQPQHF. Here the CDR3 DNA reads TGCAGTGCTACAGGGAGTGGGGATCAGCCCCAGCATTTT.